What follows describes a single T cell receptor beta chain. Its target is unknown. The data originate from a study of cytomegalovirus exposure and HLA in healthy donors. Study-wide context: Earlier sequencing of approximately 200 million T cells yielded nearly 120 million unique TCR beta sequences. Study-level points and caveats: As was reported, the HLA-A and HLA-B alleles of most subjects were accurately predicted from TCR beta sequences. Highly shared variants forming one cluster were likely a sequencing artifact. The study designated around 150 TCR beta chains cytomegalovirus-associated.

13 Jbeta primers and 60 Vbeta primers were used for the PCR. Using immunoSEQ multiplex PCR, the repertoire was profiled, and TCRdb retains in-frame clones only, with some absent. The sample gives about 170,000 clones, roughly 81% of which show up once; 2.5% is in the top ten. The CDR3 totals 13 residues. In germline, CDR1 is SGDLS, CDR2 YYNGEE. V was trimmed by 4 bases and J by 6 bases, leaving 13 bases between them. This sequence joins TRBV9 and TRBJ1-2, with D maybe TRBD1 (6 bases). The sequence was collected from a man under 40 in good health and CMV-seropositive. The sequenced sample consisted of PBMCs. The CDR3 reads CASSKGVHDGYTF. The CDR3 DNA sequence: TGTGCCAGCAGCAAGGGGGTACATGATGGCTACACCTTC.